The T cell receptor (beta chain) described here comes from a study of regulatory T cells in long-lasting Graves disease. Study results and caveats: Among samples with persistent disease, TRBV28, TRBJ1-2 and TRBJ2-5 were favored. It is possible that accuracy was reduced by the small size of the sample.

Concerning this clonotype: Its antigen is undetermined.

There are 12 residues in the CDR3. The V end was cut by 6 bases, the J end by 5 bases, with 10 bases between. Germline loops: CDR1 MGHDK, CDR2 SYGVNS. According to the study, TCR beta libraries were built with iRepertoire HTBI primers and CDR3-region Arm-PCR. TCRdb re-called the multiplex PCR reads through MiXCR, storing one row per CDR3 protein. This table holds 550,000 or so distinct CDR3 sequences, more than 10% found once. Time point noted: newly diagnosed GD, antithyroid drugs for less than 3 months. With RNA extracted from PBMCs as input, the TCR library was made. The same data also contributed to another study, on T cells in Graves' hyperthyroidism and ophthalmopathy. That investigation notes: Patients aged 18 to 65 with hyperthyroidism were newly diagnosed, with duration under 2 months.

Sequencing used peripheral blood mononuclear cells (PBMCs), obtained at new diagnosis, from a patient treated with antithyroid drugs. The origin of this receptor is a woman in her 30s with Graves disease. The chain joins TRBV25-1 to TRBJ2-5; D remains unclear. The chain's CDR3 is CASRVGWETQYF. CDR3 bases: TGTGCCAGCAGGGTAGGGTGGGAGACCCAGTACTTC. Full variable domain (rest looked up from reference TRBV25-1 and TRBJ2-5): EADIYQTPRYLVIGTGKKITLECSQTMGHDKMYWYQQDPGMELHLIHYSYGVNSTEKGDLSSESTVSRIRTEHFPLTLESARPSHTSQYLCASRVGWETQYFGPGTRLLVL.